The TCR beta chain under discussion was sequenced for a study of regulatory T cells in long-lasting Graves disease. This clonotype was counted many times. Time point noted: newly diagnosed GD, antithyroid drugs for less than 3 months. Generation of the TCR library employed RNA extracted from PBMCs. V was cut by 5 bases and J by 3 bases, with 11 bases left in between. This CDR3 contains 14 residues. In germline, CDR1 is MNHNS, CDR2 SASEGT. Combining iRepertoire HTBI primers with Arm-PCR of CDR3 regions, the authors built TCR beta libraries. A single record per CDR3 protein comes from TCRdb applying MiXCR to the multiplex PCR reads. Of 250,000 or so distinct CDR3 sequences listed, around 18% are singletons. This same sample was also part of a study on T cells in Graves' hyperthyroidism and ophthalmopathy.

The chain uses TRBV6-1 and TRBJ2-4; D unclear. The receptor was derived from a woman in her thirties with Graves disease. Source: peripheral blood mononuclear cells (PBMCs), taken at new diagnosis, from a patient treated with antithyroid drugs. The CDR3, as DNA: TGTGCCAGCAGTCCCCGGTCAAACAAAAACATTCAGTACTTC. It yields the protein CASSPRSNKNIQYF.